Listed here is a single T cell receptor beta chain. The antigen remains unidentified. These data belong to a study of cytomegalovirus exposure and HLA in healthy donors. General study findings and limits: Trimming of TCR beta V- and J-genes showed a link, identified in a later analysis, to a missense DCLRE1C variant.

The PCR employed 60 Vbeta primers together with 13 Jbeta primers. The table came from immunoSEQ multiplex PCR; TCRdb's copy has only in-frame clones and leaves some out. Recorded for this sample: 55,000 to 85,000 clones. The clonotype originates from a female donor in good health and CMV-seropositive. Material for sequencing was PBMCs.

The CDR3 is CASSVWDRGYEQYF. The CDR3 DNA is TGTGCCAGCAGTGTATGGGACAGGGGATACGAGCAGTACTTC. The J gene is TRBJ2-7, the V gene TRBV25-1; TRBD1 agrees at 10 bases. There are 14 residues in the CDR3. The J segment lost 4 bases and the V segment lost 4 bases, leaving 4 bases of the junction unmatched. Per the germline V gene, CDR1 is MGHDK and CDR2 is SYGVNS.